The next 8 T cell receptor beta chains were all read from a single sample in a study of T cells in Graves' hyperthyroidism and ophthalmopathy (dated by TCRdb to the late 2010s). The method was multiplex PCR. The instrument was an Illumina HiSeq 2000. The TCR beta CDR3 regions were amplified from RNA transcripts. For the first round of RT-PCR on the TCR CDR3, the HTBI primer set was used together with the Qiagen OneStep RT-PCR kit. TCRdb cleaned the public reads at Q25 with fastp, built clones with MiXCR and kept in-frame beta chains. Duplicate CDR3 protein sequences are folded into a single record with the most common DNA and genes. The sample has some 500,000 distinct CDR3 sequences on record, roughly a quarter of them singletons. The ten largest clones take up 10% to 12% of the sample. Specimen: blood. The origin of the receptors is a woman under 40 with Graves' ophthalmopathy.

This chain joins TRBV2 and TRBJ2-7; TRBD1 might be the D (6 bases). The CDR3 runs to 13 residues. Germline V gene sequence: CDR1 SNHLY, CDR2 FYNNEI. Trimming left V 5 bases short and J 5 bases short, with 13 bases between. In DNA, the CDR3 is TGTGCCAGCAGTCTACGGACAGTCCACGAGCAGTACTTC. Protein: CASSLRTVHEQYF.

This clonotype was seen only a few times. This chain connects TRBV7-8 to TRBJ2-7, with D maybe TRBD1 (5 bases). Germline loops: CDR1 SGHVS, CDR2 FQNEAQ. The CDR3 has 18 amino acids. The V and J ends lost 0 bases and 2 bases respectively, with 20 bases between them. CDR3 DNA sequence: TGTGCCAGCAGCTTAGCGATGGCGGACACCTCCATGACCTACGAGCAGTACTTC. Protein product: CASSLAMADTSMTYEQYF.

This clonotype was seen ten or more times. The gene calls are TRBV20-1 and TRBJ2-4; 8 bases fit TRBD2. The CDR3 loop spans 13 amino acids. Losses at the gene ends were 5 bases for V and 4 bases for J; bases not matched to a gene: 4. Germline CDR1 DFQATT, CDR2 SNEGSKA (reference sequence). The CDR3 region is CSAPSSGKNIQYF. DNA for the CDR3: TGCAGTGCTCCCTCTAGCGGGAAAAACATTCAGTACTTC.

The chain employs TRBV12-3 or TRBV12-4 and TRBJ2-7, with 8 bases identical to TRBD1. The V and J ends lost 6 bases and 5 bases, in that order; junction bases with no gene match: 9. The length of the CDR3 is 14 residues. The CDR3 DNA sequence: TGTGCCAGCAGCCCGAGGACAGGGCGGGACGAGCAGTACTTC. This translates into CASSPRTGRDEQYF.

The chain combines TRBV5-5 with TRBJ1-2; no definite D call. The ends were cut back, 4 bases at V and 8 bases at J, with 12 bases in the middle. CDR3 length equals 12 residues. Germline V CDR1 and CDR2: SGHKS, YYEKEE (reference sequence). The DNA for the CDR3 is TGTGCCAGCAGCCCTCTCGAACGAGGCTACACCTTC. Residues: CASSPLERGYTF.

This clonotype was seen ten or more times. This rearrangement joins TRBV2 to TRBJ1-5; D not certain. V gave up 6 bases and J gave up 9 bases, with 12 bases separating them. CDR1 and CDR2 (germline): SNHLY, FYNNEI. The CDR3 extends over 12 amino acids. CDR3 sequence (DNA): TGTGCCAGCAGGGACGAGATAGGGCCCCAGCATTTT. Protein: CASRDEIGPQHF.

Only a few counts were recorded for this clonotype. The CDR3 spells CSATTSQTQYF. CDR3 coding DNA: TGCAGTGCAACTACCTCCCAGACCCAGTACTTC. The V gene is TRBV20-1, the J gene TRBJ2-5; no clear D gene. V was clipped by 6 bases and J by 6 bases, with 11 bases between them. Germline CDR1 is DFQATT and CDR2 is SNEGSKA (reference sequence). CDR3 size: 11 residues.

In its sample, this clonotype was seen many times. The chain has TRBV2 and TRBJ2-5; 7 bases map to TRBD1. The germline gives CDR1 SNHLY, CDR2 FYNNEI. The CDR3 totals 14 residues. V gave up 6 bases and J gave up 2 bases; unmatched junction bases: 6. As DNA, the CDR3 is TGTGCCAGCAGCGGAGACAGGGCACAAGAGACCCAGTACTTC. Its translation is CASSGDRAQETQYF.